The 24 T cell receptor beta chains below come from one sample, sequenced in a study of cytomegalovirus exposure and HLA in healthy donors. Researchers ran the PCR with 60 Vbeta and 13 Jbeta primers. Profiling relied on immunoSEQ multiplex PCR, and the TCRdb table lists in-frame clones only, not all of them. This sample's clone table lists 170,000 or so clones. Sequencing input: PBMCs. The receptors were sampled from a man younger than 40 in good health and CMV-seronegative.

CDR3 nucleotides: TGTGCCTGGAGTATAGTAGGAACAGGCCTCTATGGCTACACCTTC. The encoded protein is CAWSIVGTGLYGYTF. The chain carries TRBV30 and TRBJ1-2, with a weak D call TRBD1 (5 bases). The V end lost 2 bases, the J end lost 4 bases, and 17 bases lay between the germline ends. This CDR3 has 15 residues. The germline gives CDR1 GTSNPN, CDR2 SVGIG (reference sequence). The complete variable domain, with remaining parts taken from reference TRBV30 and TRBJ1-2, reads SQTIHQWPATLVQPVGSPLSLECTVEGTSNPNLYWYRQAAGRGLQLLFYSVGIGQISSEVPQNLSASRPQDRQFILSSKKLLLSDSGFYLCAWSIVGTGLYGYTFGSGTRLTVV.

This chain links TRBV18 with TRBJ2-5, with 8 bases that match TRBD1. CDR1 KGHSH and CDR2 LQKENI come from the germline V gene. This CDR3 has 14 amino acids. V lost 4 bases and J lost 1; bases outside the gene matches: 2. The CDR3, as DNA: TGTGCCAGCTCACAAGACAGGGGCCAAGAGACCCAGTACTTC. Translation: CASSQDRGQETQYF.

The chain has TRBV10-2 and TRBJ2-7; D unresolved. The CDR3 contains 15 residues. CDR1 is WSHSY and CDR2 is SAAADI in the germline V gene. Deletions cut 8 bases from V and 0 bases from J, with 17 bases between. This CDR3 reads CASASTGYHSYEQYF. The CDR3, as DNA: TGCGCCAGCGCCTCAACCGGGTATCACTCCTACGAGCAGTACTTC.

V usage is TRBV5-1 and J usage is TRBJ2-1; 12 bases map to TRBD2. With V trimmed by 4 bases and J by 8 bases, 7 bases remained unmatched. There are 15 residues in the CDR3. From germline, CDR1 is SGHRS and CDR2 YFSETQ. CDR3 nucleotide sequence: TGCGCCAGCAGCGTACTAGCGGGAGGAATCGATGAGCAGTTCTTC. Translation gives CASSVLAGGIDEQFF.

Notes on this clone: Compared with germline, one end of the junction differs, possibly owing to a read error. The sample carries other DNA sequences with the same CDR3. This chain connects TRBV30 to TRBJ2-3; 16 nucleotides agree with TRBD2. CDR3 length equals 16 residues. Germline assignment: CDR1 GTSNPN and CDR2 SVGIG (reference sequence). The CDR3 coding sequence is TGCGCCTGGAGTCAGGGGACTAGCGGGAGGGGTTTGGCGCAGTATTTT. It codes for CAWSQGTSGRGLAQYF.

The V gene is TRBV7-8, the J gene TRBJ2-1; tentatively, D is TRBD2 (5 bases). Trimming pared 4 bases from V and 15 bases from J, leaving 16 bases between. The germline V gene has CDR1 SGHVS and CDR2 FQNEAQ. This CDR3 is built from 12 residues. As DNA, the CDR3 is TGTGCCAGCAGCTCTCCGGTGGGAGAAGGGTTCTTC. Amino acid sequence: CASSSPVGEGFF. Combining the CDR3 with reference TRBV7-8 and TRBJ2-1 gives the whole variable domain GAGVSQSPRYKVAKRGQDVALRCDPISGHVSLFWYQQALGQGPEFLTYFQNEAQLDKSGLPSDRFFAERPEGSVSTLKIQRTQQEDSAVYLCASSSPVGEGFFGPGTRLTVL.

V gene TRBV5-1 combines with J gene TRBJ2-3; a possible D gene is TRBD1 (5 bases). Germline V gene data show CDR1 as SGHRS and CDR2 as YFSETQ. The V end was cut by 0 bases, the J end by 1 base, with 9 bases between. This CDR3 has 15 residues. The CDR3 spells CASSLALGGTDTQYF. CDR3 sequence (DNA): TGCGCCAGCAGCTTGGCGTTAGGGGGCACAGATACGCAGTATTTT.

As regards this clone: The junction departs from germline at one end; a sequencing error may be responsible. This chain uses TRBV2 with TRBJ1-1; possible D gene TRBD1, 6 bases. CDR1 and CDR2 (germline): SNHLY, FYNNEI. The CDR3 spans 15 residues. The CDR3 region has the DNA TGTGCCAGCAGTACACAGGGTGCCATGAACACTGAAGCTCTCTTT. Its protein is CASSTQGAMNTEALF.

This rearrangement joins TRBV18 to TRBJ1-3; tentatively, D is TRBD1 (6 bases). V was clipped by 8 bases and J by 4 bases, with 12 bases between them. The CDR3 contains 13 residues. Germline V gene data show CDR1 as KGHSH and CDR2 as LQKENI. The CDR3 DNA follows: TGTGCCAGCCGGACAGTGGGAGGAAACACCATATATTTT. Translation gives CASRTVGGNTIYF.

Here the CDR3 reads CAIRAGGRGDTQYF. CDR3 coding DNA: TGTGCCATCCGGGCGGGGGGAAGGGGAGATACGCAGTATTTT. This chain joins TRBV6-6 and TRBJ2-3; 8 bases fit TRBD2. This CDR3 has 14 residues. The V gene's germline CDR1 is MNHNY and CDR2 SVGAGI (reference sequence). Trimming removed 10 bases from V and 5 bases from J; junction bases left unmatched: 11.

The chain employs TRBV6-1 and TRBJ2-1; weak D call: TRBD2 (7 bases). Germline V gene sequence: CDR1 MNHNS, CDR2 SASEGT. Trimming pared 3 bases from V and 6 bases from J, leaving 12 bases between. The CDR3 covers 14 residues. DNA of the CDR3: TGTGCCAGCAGTGAGGGGGCGGGAGTCAATGAGCAGTTCTTC. Amino acid sequence: CASSEGAGVNEQFF.

The chain employs TRBV6-1 and TRBJ2-7; TRBD1 aligns across 9 bases. Trimming cost V 8 bases and J 2 bases; bases outside gene matches: 10. The germline V gene encodes CDR1 MNHNS and CDR2 SASEGT. CDR3 length equals 15 residues. This chain's CDR3 is CASGSDRGPTYEQYF. The CDR3 bases are TGTGCCAGCGGATCGGACAGGGGTCCAACCTACGAGCAGTACTTC.

The chain uses TRBV1 and TRBJ2-1; the listed D gene, TRBD2, was not tested against the DNA. TRBV1 is flagged as a pseudogene. There are 18 residues in the CDR3. The CDR3 coding sequence is TGCACCAGCAGCCAAGATCGGCTTAGAACTAGCGGTCCGTGTGAGCAGTTCTTC. This gives the protein CTSSQDRLRTSGPCEQFF.

This chain links TRBV28 with TRBJ2-7; a possible D gene is TRBD2 (5 bases). Trimming pared 3 bases from V and 2 bases from J, leaving 14 bases between. The CDR3 is 15 residues long. Germline V gene lookup returns CDR1 MDHEN and CDR2 SYDVKM. The CDR3 sequence: CASSFSPKRAYEQYF. In nucleotides, the CDR3 is TGTGCCAGCAGTTTCTCCCCGAAGAGGGCCTACGAGCAGTACTTC.

J is TRBJ1-3 and V is TRBV20-1; D is uncertain. The CDR3 totals 11 residues. V lost 3 bases to trimming and J lost 3 bases, with 3 bases between them. Germline CDR1 reads DFQATT; CDR2 reads SNEGSKA (reference sequence). This CDR3 is CSASLGNTIYF. The CDR3, as DNA: TGCAGTGCTAGTCTTGGAAACACCATATATTTT.

The chain combines TRBV7-9 with TRBJ2-2; D is uncertain. The CDR3 is 14 amino acids. The germline V gene encodes CDR1 SEHNR and CDR2 FQNEAQ (reference sequence). Trimming shortened V by 5 bases and J by 3 bases, and 10 bases separated the two germline ends. CDR3 region: CASSTELDTGELFF. For the CDR3, the DNA is TGTGCCAGCAGCACTGAGTTGGACACCGGGGAGCTGTTTTTT.

The chain combines TRBV18 with TRBJ1-2, with TRBD1 matching over 8 bases. This CDR3 is 15 amino acids long. Germline trimming cut 6 bases from V and 6 bases from J; bases unmatched to any gene: 12. Per the germline V gene, CDR1 is KGHSH and CDR2 is LQKENI. The CDR3, as DNA: TGTGCCAGCTCGCACCGGACCGACAGGGGCCATGGCTACACCTTC. Protein sequence: CASSHRTDRGHGYTF.

J is TRBJ1-5 and V is TRBV5-6; D gene ambiguous. This CDR3 has 14 amino acids. The ends were cut back, 3 bases at V and 7 bases at J, with 14 bases in the middle. Germline values: CDR1 SGHDT, CDR2 YYEEEE. DNA of the CDR3: TGTGCCAGCAGCTCGGCGGGGAAAATGCAGCCCCAGCATTTT. Its protein product is CASSSAGKMQPQHF.

This chain connects TRBV19 to TRBJ2-3, with a possible D match to TRBD2 (5 bases). The V gene's germline CDR1 is LNHDA and CDR2 SQIVND (reference sequence). V was trimmed by 3 bases and J by 9 bases, leaving 13 bases between them. The CDR3 totals 13 residues. For the CDR3, the DNA is TGTGCCAGTAGTATGAGGGCGGAACGAACGCAGTATTTT. Translation gives CASSMRAERTQYF.

V gene TRBV10-3 combines with J gene TRBJ2-3, with TRBD2 matching over 13 bases. The V segment lost 4 bases and the J segment 2 bases; nucleotides outside the gene matches: 3. From germline, CDR1 is ENHRY and CDR2 SYGVKD. CDR3 length equals 16 residues. CDR3 protein: CAISAGLAGPTDTQYF. CDR3 coding DNA: TGTGCCATCAGTGCGGGACTAGCGGGGCCCACAGATACGCAGTATTTT.

This rearrangement joins TRBV30 to TRBJ2-7, with 7 bases aligning to TRBD2. V gave up 2 bases and J gave up 0 bases; unmatched junction bases: 7. This CDR3 region has 15 residues. Germline loops: CDR1 GTSNPN, CDR2 SVGIG (reference sequence). Written as DNA, the CDR3 is TGTGCCTGGAGTTATTCGGCGGGAGCCTCCTACGAGCAGTACTTC. It encodes CAWSYSAGASYEQYF.

This sequence joins TRBV6-5 and TRBJ2-3; 8 bases match TRBD2. Germline-derived CDR1 and CDR2 are MNHEY and SVGAGI. Losses at the gene ends were 6 bases for V and 2 bases for J; bases not matched to a gene: 7. The CDR3 is made up of 15 amino acids. The CDR3 is CASRNGAGVTDTQYF. DNA of the CDR3: TGTGCCAGCAGGAACGGAGCGGGAGTCACAGATACGCAGTATTTT.

The chain is built from TRBV4-1 and TRBJ1-1; possible D gene TRBD1, 6 bases. Per the germline V gene, CDR1 is MGHRA and CDR2 is YSYEKL. CDR3 length equals 16 residues. Trimming stripped 0 bases from V and 1 base from J, with 12 bases between. Written as DNA, the CDR3 is TGCGCCAGCAGCCAAGAAGCTGTAGGGGGGAACACTGAAGCTTTCTTT. Amino acids: CASSQEAVGGNTEAFF.

CDR3 DNA sequence: TGTGCCAGCAGTTACGCTCGGAGCTTCGTCGTTCATGAGCAGTTCTTC. Translation: CASSYARSFVVHEQFF. This sequence joins TRBV6-6 and TRBJ2-1, with D uncertain. Trimming removed 2 bases from V and 8 bases from J, with 19 bases in between. Germline values: CDR1 MNHNY, CDR2 SVGAGI (reference sequence). The CDR3 loop spans 16 amino acids.